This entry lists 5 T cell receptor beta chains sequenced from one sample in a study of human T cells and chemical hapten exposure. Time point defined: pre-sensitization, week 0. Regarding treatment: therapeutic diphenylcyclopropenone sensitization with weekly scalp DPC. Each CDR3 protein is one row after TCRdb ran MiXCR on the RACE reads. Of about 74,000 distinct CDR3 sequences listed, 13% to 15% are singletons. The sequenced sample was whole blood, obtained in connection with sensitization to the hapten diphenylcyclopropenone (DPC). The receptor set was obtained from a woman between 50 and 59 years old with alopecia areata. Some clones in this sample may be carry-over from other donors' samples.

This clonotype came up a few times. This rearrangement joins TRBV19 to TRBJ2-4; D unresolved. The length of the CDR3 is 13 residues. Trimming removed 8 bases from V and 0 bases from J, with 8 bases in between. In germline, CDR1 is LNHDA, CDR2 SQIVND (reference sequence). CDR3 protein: CASQDLAKNIQYF. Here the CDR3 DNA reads TGTGCCAGTCAAGACCTAGCCAAAAACATTCAGTACTTC.

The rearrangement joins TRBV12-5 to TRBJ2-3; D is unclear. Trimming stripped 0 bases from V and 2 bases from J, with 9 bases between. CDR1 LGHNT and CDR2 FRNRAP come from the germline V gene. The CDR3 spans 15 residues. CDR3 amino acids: CASGLVLIDTDTQYF. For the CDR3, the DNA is TGTGCTAGTGGTTTGGTCCTCATCGACACAGATACGCAGTATTTT. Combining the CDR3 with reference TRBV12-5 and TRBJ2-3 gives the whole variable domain DARVTQTPRHKVTEMGQEVTMRCQPILGHNTVFWYRQTMMQGLELLAYFRNRAPLDDSGMPKDRFSAEMPDATLATLKIQPSEPRDSAVYFCASGLVLIDTDTQYFGPGTRLTVL.

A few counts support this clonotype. CDR3 sequence reads: CASSIRQGTDTQYF. The CDR3 bases are TGTGCCAGCAGTATCCGACAGGGGACAGATACGCAGTATTTT. This chain joins TRBV6-1 and TRBJ2-3; 8 bases agree with TRBD1. The CDR3 loop spans 14 amino acids. CDR1 MNHNS and CDR2 SASEGT come from the germline V gene. With V trimmed by 5 bases and J by 3 bases, 4 bases remained unmatched.

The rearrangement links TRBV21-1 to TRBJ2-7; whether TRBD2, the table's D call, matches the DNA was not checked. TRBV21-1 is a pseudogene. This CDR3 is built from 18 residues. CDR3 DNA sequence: TGTGCCAGCAGCAAAGGGGGGAGGGCCAAGACAAGCTCCTACGAGCAGTACTTC. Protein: CASSKGGRAKTSSYEQYF.

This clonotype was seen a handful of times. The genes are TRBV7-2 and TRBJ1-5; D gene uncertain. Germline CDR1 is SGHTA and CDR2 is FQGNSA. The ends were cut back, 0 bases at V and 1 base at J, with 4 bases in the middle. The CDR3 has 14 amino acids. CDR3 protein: CASSLARSNQPQHF. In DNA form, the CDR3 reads TGTGCCAGCAGCTTAGCCAGGAGCAATCAGCCCCAGCATTTT.